The subject of this entry is one T cell receptor (beta chain). The antigen this receptor binds is unknown. Base qualities are not at hand, and no much larger clone is one base apart. The library came from 5' RACE. The run used a NextSeq 500. The TCR library protocol attached a unique molecular identifier to each TCR cDNA molecule to allow correction of PCR and sequencing errors. Per the source publication's procedure: TCR identification, UMI-based error correction and CDR3 extraction were all carried out with Decombinator tools. TCRs above a frequency of 2 per 1,000, corresponding to the top 1% of the tumor frequency distribution, were defined as expanded. Expanded tumor TCRs statistically deemed absent (corrected P<0.05) from at least one tumor region were classed as regional, and all other expanded tumor TCRs were classed as ubiquitous. Renyi diversity was computed with the R vegan package after each repertoire had been subsampled 100 times to 5,000 TCRs. CDR3 similarity networks were constructed using string-kernel similarity of amino acid triplets, with links drawn between CDR3s whose pairwise similarity was above 0.82. TCRdb ran its own pipeline on the public reads, namely fastp trimming at Q25 and MiXCR clone calling, and kept in-frame beta chains. Under each unique CDR3 protein, matching rows form one entry showing the most common genes and DNA. The V and J calls follow TCRdb's processing rather than the paper's. The sample table lists about 24,000 distinct CDR3 sequences, 8.8% of them with a count of one. The ten most abundant clones make up about 7.7% of the sample.

These data originate in a study of spatial heterogeneity in lung cancer (dated by TCRdb to between 2018 and 2021). Study-level background: Beta-chain transcripts were consistently detected in greater numbers than alpha-chain transcripts, which likely reflects a higher abundance of beta-chain transcripts. TCR transcript counts in tumor regions correlated strongly with a T cell transcriptional module score from matched bulk RNA-seq. In the raw uncorrected reads, each unique combination of TCR and UMI appeared more than ten times on average. In non-small cell lung cancer, the study quantitatively compared TCR alpha and beta repertoires across several tumor regions, matched nontumor lung, and blood. Nonsynonymous mutation counts, determined by whole-exome sequencing of tumor tissue, were related to features of the TCR repertoire. At surgery, about 210 tumor regions, fewer than 85 matched nontumor lung samples and about 56 PBMC samples were TCR-sequenced for both alpha and beta chains. Paper-wide results and their limitations: Counts of ubiquitous and regional expanded TCRs were found to correlate with counts of ubiquitous and regional nonsynonymous mutations, respectively. Estimated TCR-seq coverage of tumor T cells was only around 7.1% for alpha chains and around 14% for beta chains. Additional single-cell paired TCR alpha and beta sequencing was considered necessary to confirm, at a functional level, the hypothesis that regional TCRs recognize regional mutations. The number of expanded intratumoral alpha and beta TCRs correlated with the tumor nonsynonymous mutation count.

The CDR3 numbers 13 residues from cysteine through phenylalanine. CDR3 DNA only is kept here, 39 bases in frame from base 1. V is cut by 4 bases and J by 0 bases, and the space between the germline ends is 5 bases. The germline V gene sets CDR1 to SGHRS and CDR2 to YFSETQ. The time point label here, explained by the study, means: sample taken at primary tumor resection. Samples were obtained from approximately 72 patients with early-stage, untreated non-small cell lung cancer from the lung TRACERx cohort. Whole RNA extracted from tumor and nontumor lung tissue, or from cryopreserved PBMC samples, was used for TCR sequencing without cell sorting. A patient was chosen for TCR sequencing only when enough RNA was available from at least two tumor regions. Before being selected, tumor and adjacent nontumor lung specimens were reviewed by a lung pathologist.

This specimen was lung tumor tissue, taken at surgery. The clonotype originates from a male donor with early-stage non-small cell lung cancer. The rearranged chain carries TRBV5-1 and TRBJ2-1; confidence is insufficient to name the D gene. CDR3 loop: CASSTSSYNEQFF. The DNA sequence reads TGCGCCAGCAGCACAAGCTCCTACAATGAGCAGTTCTTC.